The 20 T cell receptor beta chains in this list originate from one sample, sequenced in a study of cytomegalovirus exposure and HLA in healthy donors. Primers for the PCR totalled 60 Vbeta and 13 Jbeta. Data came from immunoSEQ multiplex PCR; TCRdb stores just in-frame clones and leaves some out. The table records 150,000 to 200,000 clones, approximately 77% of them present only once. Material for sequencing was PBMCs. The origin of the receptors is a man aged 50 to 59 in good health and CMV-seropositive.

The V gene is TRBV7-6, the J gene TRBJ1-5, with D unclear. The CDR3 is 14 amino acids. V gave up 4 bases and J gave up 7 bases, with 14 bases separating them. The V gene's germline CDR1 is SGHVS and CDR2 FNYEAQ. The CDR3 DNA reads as TGTGCCAGCAGCTCCATGAGTTCATTACAGCCCCAGCATTTT. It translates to CASSSMSSLQPQHF.

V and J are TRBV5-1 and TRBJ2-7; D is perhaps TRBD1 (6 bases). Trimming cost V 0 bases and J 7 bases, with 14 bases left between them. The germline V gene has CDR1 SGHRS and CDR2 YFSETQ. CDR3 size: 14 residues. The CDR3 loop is CASSLGQGWQEQYF. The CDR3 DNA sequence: TGCGCCAGCAGCTTGGGGCAGGGGTGGCAAGAGCAGTACTTC.

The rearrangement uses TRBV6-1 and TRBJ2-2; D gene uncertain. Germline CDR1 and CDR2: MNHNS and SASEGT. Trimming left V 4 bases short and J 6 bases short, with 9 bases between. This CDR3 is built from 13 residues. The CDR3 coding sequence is TGTGCCAGCAGTGTGACTTGGGCCGGGGAGCTGTTTTTT. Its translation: CASSVTWAGELFF.

The CDR3 nucleotides are TGTGCCAGCAGCCGGGGAGTCCTAGATACGCAGTATTTT. This sequence encodes CASSRGVLDTQYF. The rearrangement links TRBV5-8 to TRBJ2-3; tentatively, D is TRBD2 (5 bases). Germline V lookup: CDR1 SGHTS, CDR2 YDEGEE. The V and J ends lost 4 bases and 5 bases respectively, with 11 bases between them. This CDR3 has 13 residues.

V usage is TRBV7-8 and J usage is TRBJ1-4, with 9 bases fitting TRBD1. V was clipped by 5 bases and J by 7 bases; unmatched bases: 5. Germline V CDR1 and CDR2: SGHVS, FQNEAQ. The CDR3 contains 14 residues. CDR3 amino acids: CASSPGTGFEKLFF. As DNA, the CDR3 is TGTGCCAGCAGCCCTGGGACAGGGTTTGAAAAACTGTTTTTT.

The CDR3 protein is CASSLQKNTEAFF. CDR3 nucleotides: TGCGCCAGCAGCTTGCAGAAGAACACTGAAGCTTTCTTT. This chain uses TRBV5-1 with TRBJ1-1; unclear D gene. This CDR3 has 13 amino acids. Trimming cost V 1 base and J 1 base, with 5 bases left between them. Germline CDR1 reads SGHRS; CDR2 reads YFSETQ. The variable domain in full, completed from reference TRBV5-1 and TRBJ1-1, reads KAGVTQTPRYLIKTRGQQVTLSCSPISGHRSVSWYQQTPGQGLQFLFEYFSETQRNKGNFPGRFSGRQFSNSRSEMNVSTLELGDSALYLCASSLQKNTEAFFGQGTRLTVV.

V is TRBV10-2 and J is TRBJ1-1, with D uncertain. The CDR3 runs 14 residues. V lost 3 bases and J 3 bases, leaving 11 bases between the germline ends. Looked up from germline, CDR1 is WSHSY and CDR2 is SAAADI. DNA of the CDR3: TGCGCCAGCAGTGATCCCCGGAGACACACTGAAGCTTTCTTT. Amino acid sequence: CASSDPRRHTEAFF.

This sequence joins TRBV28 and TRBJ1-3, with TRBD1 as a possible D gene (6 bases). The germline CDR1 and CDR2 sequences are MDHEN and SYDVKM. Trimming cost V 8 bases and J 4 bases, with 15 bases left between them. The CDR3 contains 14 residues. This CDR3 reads CASGRGGTGNTIYF. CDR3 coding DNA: TGTGCCAGCGGACGAGGTGGGACAGGAAACACCATATATTTT. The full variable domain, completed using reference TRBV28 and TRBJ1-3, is DVKVTQSSRYLVKRTGEKVFLECVQDMDHENMFWYRQDPGLGLRLIYFSYDVKMKEKGDIPEGYSVSREKKERFSLILESASTNQTSMYLCASGRGGTGNTIYFGEGSWLTVV.

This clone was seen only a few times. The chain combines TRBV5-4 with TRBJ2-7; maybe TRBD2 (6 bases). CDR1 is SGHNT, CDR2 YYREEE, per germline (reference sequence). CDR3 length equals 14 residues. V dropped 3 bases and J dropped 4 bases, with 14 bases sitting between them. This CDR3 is CASSSTGTPYEQYF. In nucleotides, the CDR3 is TGTGCCAGCAGCTCTACCGGGACTCCGTACGAGCAGTACTTC.

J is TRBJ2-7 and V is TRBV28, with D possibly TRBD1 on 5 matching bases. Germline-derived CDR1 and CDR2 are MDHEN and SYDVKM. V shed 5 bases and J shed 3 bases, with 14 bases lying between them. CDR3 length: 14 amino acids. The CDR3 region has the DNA TGTGCCAGCAGTACCCAGGGTAGGGGCTACGAGCAGTACTTC. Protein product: CASSTQGRGYEQYF.

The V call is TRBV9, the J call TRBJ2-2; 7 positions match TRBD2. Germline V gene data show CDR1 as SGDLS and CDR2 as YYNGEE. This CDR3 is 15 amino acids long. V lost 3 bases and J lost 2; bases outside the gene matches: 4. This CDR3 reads CASSARGENTGELFF. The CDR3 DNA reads TGTGCCAGCAGCGCACGGGGGGAAAACACCGGGGAGCTGTTTTTT.

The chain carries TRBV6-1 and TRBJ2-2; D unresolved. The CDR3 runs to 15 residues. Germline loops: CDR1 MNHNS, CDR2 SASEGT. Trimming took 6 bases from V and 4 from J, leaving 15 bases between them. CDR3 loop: CASSVHARSTGELFF. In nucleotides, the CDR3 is TGTGCCAGCAGCGTACACGCTCGGAGCACCGGGGAGCTGTTTTTT.

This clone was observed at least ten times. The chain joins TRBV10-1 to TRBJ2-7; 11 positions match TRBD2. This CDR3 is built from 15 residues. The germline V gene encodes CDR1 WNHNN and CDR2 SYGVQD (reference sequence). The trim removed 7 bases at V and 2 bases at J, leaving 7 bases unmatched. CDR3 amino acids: CASTVVSGGAYEQYF. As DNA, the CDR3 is TGCGCCAGCACAGTTGTTAGCGGGGGGGCCTACGAGCAGTACTTC.

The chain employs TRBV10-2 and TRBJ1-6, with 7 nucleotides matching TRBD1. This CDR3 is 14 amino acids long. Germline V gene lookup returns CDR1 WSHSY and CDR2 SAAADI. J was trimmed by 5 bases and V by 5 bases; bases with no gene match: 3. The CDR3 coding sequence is TGCGCCAGCAGTTCCGGGACAGATAATTCACCCCTCCACTTT. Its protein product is CASSSGTDNSPLHF.

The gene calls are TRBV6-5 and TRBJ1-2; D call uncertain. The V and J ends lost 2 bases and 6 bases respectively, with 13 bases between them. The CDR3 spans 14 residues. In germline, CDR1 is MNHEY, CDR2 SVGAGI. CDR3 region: CASSYDGKRDGYTF. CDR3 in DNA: TGTGCCAGCAGTTACGACGGGAAAAGGGATGGCTACACCTTC.

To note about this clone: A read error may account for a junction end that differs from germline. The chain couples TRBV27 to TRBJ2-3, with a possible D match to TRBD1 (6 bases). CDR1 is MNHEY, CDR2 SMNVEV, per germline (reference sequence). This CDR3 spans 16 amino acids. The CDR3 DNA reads TGTGCCGGCAGTCTCACGGGACACCACAGCACAGATACGCAGTATTTT. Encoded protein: CAGSLTGHHSTDTQYF.

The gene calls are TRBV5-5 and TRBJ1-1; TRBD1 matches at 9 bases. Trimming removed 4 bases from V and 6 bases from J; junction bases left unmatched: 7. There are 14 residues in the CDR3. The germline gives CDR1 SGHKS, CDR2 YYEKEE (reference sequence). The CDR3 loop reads CASSPPTGGSEAFF. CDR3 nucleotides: TGTGCCAGCAGCCCGCCCACAGGGGGCTCTGAAGCTTTCTTT.

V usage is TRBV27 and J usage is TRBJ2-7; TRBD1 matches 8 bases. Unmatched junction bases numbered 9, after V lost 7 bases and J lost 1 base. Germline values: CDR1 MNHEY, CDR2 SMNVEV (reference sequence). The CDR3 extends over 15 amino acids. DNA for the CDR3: TGTGCCAGCACCACTACAGGGGGTGCATCCTACGAGCAGTACTTC. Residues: CASTTTGGASYEQYF.

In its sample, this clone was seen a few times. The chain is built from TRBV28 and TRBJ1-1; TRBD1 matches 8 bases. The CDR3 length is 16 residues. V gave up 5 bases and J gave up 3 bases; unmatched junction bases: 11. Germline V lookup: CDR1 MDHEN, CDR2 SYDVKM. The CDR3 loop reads CASSLYRTGRYTEAFF. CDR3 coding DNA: TGTGCCAGCAGTCTCTACCGGACAGGGCGGTACACTGAAGCTTTCTTT.

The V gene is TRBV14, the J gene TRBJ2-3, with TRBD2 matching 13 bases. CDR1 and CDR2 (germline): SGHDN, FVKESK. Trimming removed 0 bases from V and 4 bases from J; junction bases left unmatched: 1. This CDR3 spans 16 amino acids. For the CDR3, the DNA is TGTGCCAGCAGCCAAGAAGGACTAGCGGGGGCAGATACGCAGTATTTT. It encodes CASSQEGLAGADTQYF.